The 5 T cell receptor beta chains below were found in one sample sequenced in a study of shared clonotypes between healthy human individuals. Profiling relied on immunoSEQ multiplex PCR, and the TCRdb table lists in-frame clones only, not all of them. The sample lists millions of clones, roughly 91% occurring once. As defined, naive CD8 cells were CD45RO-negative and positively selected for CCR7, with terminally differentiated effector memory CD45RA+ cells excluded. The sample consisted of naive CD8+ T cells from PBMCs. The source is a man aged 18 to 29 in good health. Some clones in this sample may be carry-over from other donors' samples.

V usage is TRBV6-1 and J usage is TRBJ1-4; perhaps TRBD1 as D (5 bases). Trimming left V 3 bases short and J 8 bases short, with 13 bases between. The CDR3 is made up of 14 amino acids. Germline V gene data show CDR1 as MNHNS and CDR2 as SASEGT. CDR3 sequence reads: CASSERGGWEKLFF. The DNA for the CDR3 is TGTGCCAGCAGTGAGCGCGGGGGTTGGGAAAAACTGTTTTTT.

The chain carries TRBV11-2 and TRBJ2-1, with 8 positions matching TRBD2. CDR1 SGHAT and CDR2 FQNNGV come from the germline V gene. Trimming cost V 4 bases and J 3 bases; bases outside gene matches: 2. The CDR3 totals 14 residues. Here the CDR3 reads CASSYSGGYNEQFF. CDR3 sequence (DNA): TGTGCCAGCAGCTACAGCGGGGGCTACAATGAGCAGTTCTTC. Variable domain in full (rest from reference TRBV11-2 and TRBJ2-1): EAGVAQSPRYKIIEKRQSVAFWCNPISGHATLYWYQQILGQGPKLLIQFQNNGVVDDSQLPKDRFSAERLKGVDSTLKIQPAKLEDSAVYLCASSYSGGYNEQFFGPGTRLTVL.

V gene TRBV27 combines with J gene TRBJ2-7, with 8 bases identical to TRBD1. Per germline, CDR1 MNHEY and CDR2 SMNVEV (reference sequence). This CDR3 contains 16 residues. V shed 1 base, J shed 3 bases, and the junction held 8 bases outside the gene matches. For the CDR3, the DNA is TGTGCCAGCAGTTTATTGGGTGACAGGGGTAACTACGAGCAGTACTTC. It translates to CASSLLGDRGNYEQYF.

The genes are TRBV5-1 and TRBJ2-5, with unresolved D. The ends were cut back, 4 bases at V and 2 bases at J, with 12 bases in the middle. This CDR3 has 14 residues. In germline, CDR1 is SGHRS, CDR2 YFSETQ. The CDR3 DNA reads TGCGCCAGCAGCCCGGATCTCGGGCAAGAGACCCAGTACTTC. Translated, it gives CASSPDLGQETQYF.

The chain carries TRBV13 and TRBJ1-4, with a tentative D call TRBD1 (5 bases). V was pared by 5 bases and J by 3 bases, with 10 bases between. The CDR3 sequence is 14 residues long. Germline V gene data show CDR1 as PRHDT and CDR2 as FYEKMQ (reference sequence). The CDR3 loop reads CASSHQGSNEKLFF. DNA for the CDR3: TGTGCCAGCAGCCATCAGGGATCTAATGAAAAACTGTTTTTT.